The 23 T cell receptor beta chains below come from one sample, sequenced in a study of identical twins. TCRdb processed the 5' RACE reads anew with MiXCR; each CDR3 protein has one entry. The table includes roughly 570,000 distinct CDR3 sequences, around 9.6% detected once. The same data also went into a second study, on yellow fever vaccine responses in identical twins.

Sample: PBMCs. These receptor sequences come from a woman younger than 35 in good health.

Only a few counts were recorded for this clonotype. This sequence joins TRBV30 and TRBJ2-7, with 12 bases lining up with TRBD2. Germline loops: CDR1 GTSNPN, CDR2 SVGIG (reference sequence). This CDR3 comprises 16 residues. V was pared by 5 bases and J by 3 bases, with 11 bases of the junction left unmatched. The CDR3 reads CAWGGQLAGGNYEQYF. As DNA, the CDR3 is TGTGCCTGGGGGGGACAACTAGCGGGGGGAAACTACGAGCAGTACTTC.

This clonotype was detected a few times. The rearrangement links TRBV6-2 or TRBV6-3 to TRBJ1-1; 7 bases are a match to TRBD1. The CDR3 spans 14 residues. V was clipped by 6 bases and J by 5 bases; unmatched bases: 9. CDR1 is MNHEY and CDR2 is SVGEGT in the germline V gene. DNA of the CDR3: TGTGCCAGCAGCCCAAACAGGGGCCGAACTGAAGCTTTCTTT. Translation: CASSPNRGRTEAFF.

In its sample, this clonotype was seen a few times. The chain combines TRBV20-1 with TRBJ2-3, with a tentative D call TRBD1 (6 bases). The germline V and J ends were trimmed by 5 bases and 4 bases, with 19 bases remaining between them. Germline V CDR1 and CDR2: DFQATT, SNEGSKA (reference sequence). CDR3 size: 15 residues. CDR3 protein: CSAPTRRGWSDTQYF. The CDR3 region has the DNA TGCAGTGCTCCAACTCGCAGGGGATGGTCAGATACGCAGTATTTT.

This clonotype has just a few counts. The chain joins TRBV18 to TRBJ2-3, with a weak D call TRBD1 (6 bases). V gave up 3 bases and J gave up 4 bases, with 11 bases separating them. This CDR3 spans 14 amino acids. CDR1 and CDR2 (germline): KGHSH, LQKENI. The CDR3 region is CASSPLGTPDTQYF. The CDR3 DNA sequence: TGTGCCAGCTCACCCCTGGGGACACCAGATACGCAGTATTTT.

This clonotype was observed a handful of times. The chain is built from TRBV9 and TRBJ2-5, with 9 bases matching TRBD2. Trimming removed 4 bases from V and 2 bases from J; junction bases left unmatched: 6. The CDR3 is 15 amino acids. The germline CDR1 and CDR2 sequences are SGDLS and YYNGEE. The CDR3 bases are TGTGCCAGCAGCTACAGCGGGGGGAAACAAGAGACCCAGTACTTC. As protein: CASSYSGGKQETQYF.

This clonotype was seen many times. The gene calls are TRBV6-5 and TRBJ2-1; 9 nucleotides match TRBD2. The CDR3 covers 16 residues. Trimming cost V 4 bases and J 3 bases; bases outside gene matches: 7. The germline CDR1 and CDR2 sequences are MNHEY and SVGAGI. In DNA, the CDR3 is TGTGCCAGCAGTTCACTTCTAGCGGGGAGCTACAATGAGCAGTTCTTC. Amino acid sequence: CASSSLLAGSYNEQFF.

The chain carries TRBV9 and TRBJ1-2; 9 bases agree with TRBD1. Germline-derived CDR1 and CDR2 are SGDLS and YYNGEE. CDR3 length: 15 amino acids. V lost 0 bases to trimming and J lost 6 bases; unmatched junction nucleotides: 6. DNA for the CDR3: TGTGCCAGCAGCGTAGCGGGGACAGGGATGGATGGCTACACCTTC. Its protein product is CASSVAGTGMDGYTF.

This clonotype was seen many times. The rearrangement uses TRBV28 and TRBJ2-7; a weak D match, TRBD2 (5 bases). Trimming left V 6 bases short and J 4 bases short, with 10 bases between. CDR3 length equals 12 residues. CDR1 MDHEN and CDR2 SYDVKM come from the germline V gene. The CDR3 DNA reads TGTGCCAGCAGCTCTAGCTTGTACGAGCAGTACTTC. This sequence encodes CASSSSLYEQYF.

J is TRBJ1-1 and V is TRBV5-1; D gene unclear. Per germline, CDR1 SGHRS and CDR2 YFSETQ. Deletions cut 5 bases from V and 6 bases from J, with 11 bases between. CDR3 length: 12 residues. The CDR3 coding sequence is TGCGCCAGCAGTCAGGACTCATCTGAAGCTTTCTTT. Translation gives CASSQDSSEAFF. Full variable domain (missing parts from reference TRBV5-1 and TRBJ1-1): KAGVTQTPRYLIKTRGQQVTLSCSPISGHRSVSWYQQTPGQGLQFLFEYFSETQRNKGNFPGRFSGRQFSNSRSEMNVSTLELGDSALYLCASSQDSSEAFFGQGTRLTVV.

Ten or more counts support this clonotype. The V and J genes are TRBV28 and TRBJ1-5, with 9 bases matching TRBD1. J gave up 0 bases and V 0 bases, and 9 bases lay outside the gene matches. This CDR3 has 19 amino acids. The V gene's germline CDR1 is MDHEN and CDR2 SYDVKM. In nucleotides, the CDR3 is TGTGCCAGCAGTTTATGGGGGGACAGGGATACCTATAGCAATCAGCCCCAGCATTTT. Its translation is CASSLWGDRDTYSNQPQHF.

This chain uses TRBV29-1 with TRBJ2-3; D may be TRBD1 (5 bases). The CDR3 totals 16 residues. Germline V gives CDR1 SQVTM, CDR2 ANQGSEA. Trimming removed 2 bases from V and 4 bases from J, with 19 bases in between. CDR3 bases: TGCAGCGTTGAAAAGGGGATTGGAGTCGCCGCAGATACGCAGTATTTT. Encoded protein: CSVEKGIGVAADTQYF.

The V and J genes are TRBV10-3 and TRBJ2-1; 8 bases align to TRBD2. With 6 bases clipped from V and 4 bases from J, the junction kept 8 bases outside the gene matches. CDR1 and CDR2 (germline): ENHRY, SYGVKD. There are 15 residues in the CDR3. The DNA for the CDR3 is TGTGCCATCAGCATACAAGCGGGGGTTTACAATGAGCAGTTCTTC. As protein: CAISIQAGVYNEQFF.

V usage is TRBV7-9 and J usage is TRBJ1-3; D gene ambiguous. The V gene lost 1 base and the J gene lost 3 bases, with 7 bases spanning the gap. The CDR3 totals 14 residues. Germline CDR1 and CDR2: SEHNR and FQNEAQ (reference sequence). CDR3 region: CASSLGADGNTIYF. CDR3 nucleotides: TGTGCCAGCAGCTTAGGGGCAGATGGAAACACCATATATTTT.

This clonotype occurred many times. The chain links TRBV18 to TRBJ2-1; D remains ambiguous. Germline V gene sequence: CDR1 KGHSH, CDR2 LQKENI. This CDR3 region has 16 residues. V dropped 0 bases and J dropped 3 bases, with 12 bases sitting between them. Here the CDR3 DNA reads TGTGCCAGCTCACCACCCAACAGAGAGAACTACAATGAGCAGTTCTTC. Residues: CASSPPNRENYNEQFF.

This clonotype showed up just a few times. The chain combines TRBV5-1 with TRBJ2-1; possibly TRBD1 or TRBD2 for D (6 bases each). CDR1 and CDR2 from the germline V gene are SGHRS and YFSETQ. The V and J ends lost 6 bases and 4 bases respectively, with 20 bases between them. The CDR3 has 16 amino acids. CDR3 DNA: TGCGCCAGCAACCTCATCTTGGGGGGCACATACAATGAGCAGTTCTTC. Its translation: CASNLILGGTYNEQFF.

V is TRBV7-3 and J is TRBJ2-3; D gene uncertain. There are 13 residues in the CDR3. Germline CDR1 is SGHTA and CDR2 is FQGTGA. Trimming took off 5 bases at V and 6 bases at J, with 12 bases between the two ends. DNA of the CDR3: TGTGCCAGCAGCGCCAAGGACGCGGATACGCAGTATTTT. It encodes CASSAKDADTQYF.

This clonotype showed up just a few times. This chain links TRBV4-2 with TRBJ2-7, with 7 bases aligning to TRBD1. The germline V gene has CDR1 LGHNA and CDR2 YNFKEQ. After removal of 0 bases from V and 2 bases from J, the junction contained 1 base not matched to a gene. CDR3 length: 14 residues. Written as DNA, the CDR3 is TGTGCCAGCAGCCAAGAGACAGGGACCTACGAGCAGTACTTC. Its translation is CASSQETGTYEQYF.

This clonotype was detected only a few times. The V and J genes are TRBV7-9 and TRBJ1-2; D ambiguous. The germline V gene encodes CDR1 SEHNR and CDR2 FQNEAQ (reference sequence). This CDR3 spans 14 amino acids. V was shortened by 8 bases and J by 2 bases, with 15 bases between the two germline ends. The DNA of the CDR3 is TGTGCCAGCGGGTCCAATCTTTTAAACTATGGCTACACCTTC. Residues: CASGSNLLNYGYTF. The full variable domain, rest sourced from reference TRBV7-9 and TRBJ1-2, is DTGVSQNPRHKITKRGQNVTFRCDPISEHNRLYWYRQTLGQGPEFLTYFQNEAQLEKSRLLSDRFSAERPKGSFSTLEIQRTEQGDSAMYLCASGSNLLNYGYTFGSGTRLTVV.

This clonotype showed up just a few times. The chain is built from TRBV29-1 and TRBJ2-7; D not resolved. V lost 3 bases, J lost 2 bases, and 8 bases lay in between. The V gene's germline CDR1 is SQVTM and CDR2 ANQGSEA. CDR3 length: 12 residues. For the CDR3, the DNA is TGCAGCGTTGAGGTTTCGCCCTACGAGCAGTACTTC. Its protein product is CSVEVSPYEQYF.

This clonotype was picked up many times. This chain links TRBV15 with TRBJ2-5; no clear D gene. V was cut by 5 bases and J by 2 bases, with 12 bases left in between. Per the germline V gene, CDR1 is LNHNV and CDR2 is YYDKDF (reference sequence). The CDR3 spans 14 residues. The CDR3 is CATSSLAGQETQYF. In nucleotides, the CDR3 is TGTGCCACCAGCTCCCTTGCTGGTCAAGAGACCCAGTACTTC.

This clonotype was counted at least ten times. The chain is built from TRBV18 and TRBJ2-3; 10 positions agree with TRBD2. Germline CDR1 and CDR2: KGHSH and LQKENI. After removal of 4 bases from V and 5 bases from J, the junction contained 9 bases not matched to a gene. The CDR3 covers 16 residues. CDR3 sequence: CASSQRSGRAGDTQYF. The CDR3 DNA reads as TGTGCCAGCTCACAGAGAAGCGGGAGGGCCGGAGATACGCAGTATTTT.

The CDR3 region is CASRLLTEAFF. The CDR3 DNA is TGTGCCAGTCGTCTCCTCACTGAAGCTTTCTTT. The rearrangement joins TRBV12-3 or TRBV12-4 to TRBJ1-1; D not resolved. V was clipped by 9 bases and J by 4 bases, with 9 bases between them. The CDR3 sequence is 11 residues long.

CDR3 loop: CASSRDRGIGELFF. Here the CDR3 DNA reads TGTGCCAGCAGCCGGGACAGGGGAATCGGGGAGCTGTTTTTT. The chain carries TRBV11-2 and TRBJ2-2; 10 nucleotides line up with TRBD1. Germline V gene sequence: CDR1 SGHAT, CDR2 FQNNGV. Trimming cost V 5 bases and J 7 bases; bases outside gene matches: 4. This CDR3 is built from 14 residues.